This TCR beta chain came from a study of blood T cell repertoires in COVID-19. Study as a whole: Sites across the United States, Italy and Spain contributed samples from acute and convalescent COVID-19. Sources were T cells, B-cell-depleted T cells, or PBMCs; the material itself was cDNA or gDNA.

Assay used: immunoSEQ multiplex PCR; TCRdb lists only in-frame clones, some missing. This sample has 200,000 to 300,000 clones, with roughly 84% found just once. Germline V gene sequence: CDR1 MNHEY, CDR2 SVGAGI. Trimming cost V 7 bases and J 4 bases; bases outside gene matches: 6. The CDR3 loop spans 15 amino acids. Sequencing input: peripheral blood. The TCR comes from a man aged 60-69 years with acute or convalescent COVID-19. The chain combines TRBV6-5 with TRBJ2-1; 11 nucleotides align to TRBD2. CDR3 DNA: TGTGCCAGCATTGCCGGGACTAGCGGTTACAATGAGCAGTTCTTC. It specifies CASIAGTSGYNEQFF.